This T cell receptor (beta chain) was identified during a study of cytomegalovirus exposure and HLA in healthy donors. Study details: Earlier results showed some 120 million unique TCR beta sequences derived from 150 million to 200 million T cells. Study-wide points: HLA alleles showed associations with fewer than 20,000 TCR beta sequences in a later analysis, at a 0.05 false discovery rate. Analyses of presence and absence presupposed an approximately uniform sequencing depth across donors.

The PCR ran on 60 Vbeta and 13 Jbeta primers. Assay used: immunoSEQ multiplex PCR; TCRdb lists only in-frame clones, some missing. The profile shows under 200,000 clones, 70% to 80% of them singletons. The CDR3 contains 15 residues. Germline V gene lookup returns CDR1 SGDLS and CDR2 YYNGEE. The V end lost 4 bases, the J end lost 2 bases, and 14 bases lay between the germline ends. For this clone: The antigen is unknown.

This receptor was identified in a man between 18 and 35 years old in good health and CMV-seropositive. Source material: PBMCs. This chain joins TRBV9 and TRBJ2-3; perhaps TRBD2 as D (5 bases). CDR3 DNA sequence: TGTGCCAGCAGCCCCCGACGGGGAACCACAGATACGCAGTATTTT. Protein product: CASSPRRGTTDTQYF.